The next 7 T cell receptor beta chains were all read from a single sample in a study of shared clonotypes between healthy human individuals. The assay was immunoSEQ multiplex PCR, and TCRdb's table has in-frame clones only and misses some. The table lists around 1.1 million clones, approximately 80% of them singletons. Sequencing was carried out using memory CD4+ T cells from PBMCs. Subset described: CD45RA-negative fraction. The receptors here all came from a man aged 18 to 30 in good health. Some clones in this sample may be carry-over from other donors' samples.

This clone occurred a few times. The chain has TRBV27 and TRBJ2-7; D not resolved. CDR3 length: 14 amino acids. V was cut by 8 bases and J by 0 bases, with 14 bases left in between. From germline, CDR1 is MNHEY and CDR2 SMNVEV (reference sequence). CDR3 in DNA: TGTGCCAGCCGCCTAGGGAACCCCTCCTACGAGCAGTACTTC. Its protein product is CASRLGNPSYEQYF.

This chain uses TRBV1 with TRBJ2-1; TRBD2 reflects the table's D call only, with no check against the DNA. TRBV1 is a pseudogene segment. This CDR3 has 18 amino acids. Here the CDR3 reads CTSSHKRGSGRAVDEQFF. The CDR3, as DNA: TGCACCAGCAGCCATAAGAGAGGTAGCGGGAGGGCCGTGGATGAGCAGTTCTTC.

The chain couples TRBV27 to TRBJ2-7; 8 positions match TRBD2. CDR3 size: 14 residues. Germline CDR1 reads MNHEY; CDR2 reads SMNVEV (reference sequence). V was pared by 5 bases and J by 7 bases, with 10 bases of the junction left unmatched. The CDR3: CASSLGTSGSEQYF. CDR3 in DNA: TGTGCCAGCAGTCTCGGGACTAGTGGCTCGGAGCAGTACTTC.

This clone was seen repeatedly, ten times or more. This CDR3 is CASTRTDSNQPQHF. CDR3 in DNA: TGTGCCAGCACCCGGACAGACAGCAATCAGCCCCAGCATTTT. This rearrangement joins TRBV2 to TRBJ1-5; maybe TRBD1 (6 bases). The CDR3 consists of 14 residues. With 7 bases removed from V and 1 base from J, the gap between germline ends came to 11 bases. CDR1 and CDR2 from the germline V gene are SNHLY and FYNNEI.

The gene calls are TRBV7-2 and TRBJ2-5; D not certain. The length of the CDR3 is 13 residues. Germline V lookup: CDR1 SGHTA, CDR2 FQGNSA. Deletions cut 2 bases from V and 0 bases from J, with 4 bases between. The CDR3 bases are TGTGCCAGCAGCTTATGGGACCAAGAGACCCAGTACTTC. It yields the protein CASSLWDQETQYF.

This chain connects TRBV5-1 to TRBJ2-5, with D uncertain. The V gene's germline CDR1 is SGHRS and CDR2 YFSETQ. Trimming shortened V by 4 bases and J by 2 bases, and 9 bases separated the two germline ends. This CDR3 has 13 residues. The CDR3 loop reads CASSRQGQETQYF. The CDR3 DNA reads TGCGCCAGCAGCAGGCAAGGTCAAGAGACCCAGTACTTC.

This clone was observed a handful of times. The genes are TRBV19 and TRBJ1-5; a possible D gene is TRBD1 (6 bases). Germline values: CDR1 LNHDA, CDR2 SQIVND (reference sequence). This CDR3 spans 16 amino acids. V was pared by 4 bases and J by 7 bases, with 20 bases between. CDR3 DNA sequence: TGTGCCAGTAGTAGGACCACAGGGAAAGTGGGCCAGCCCCAGCATTTT. This gives the protein CASSRTTGKVGQPQHF.